Below, one TCR beta chain is given with its context. PCR used 60 Vbeta primers and 13 Jbeta primers. The protocol was immunoSEQ multiplex PCR, while the TCRdb copy is restricted to in-frame clones and leaves out a portion. This table holds around 98,000 clones, 55% to 75% found once. The record originates from a study of cytomegalovirus exposure and HLA in healthy donors. The CDR3 is 17 residues long. Germline V lookup: CDR1 MDHEN, CDR2 SYDVKM. Trimming took off 5 bases at V and 0 bases at J, with 18 bases between the two ends. The sequenced sample was PBMCs. The rearrangement uses TRBV28 and TRBJ2-3; D remains ambiguous. The sequence came from a man aged 45 to 65 in good health and CMV-seronegative. The CDR3 coding sequence is TGTGCCAGCAGTCGTCTATGGGCCGAAGGTAGCACAGATACGCAGTATTTT. Residues: CASSRLWAEGSTDTQYF.